Given below is one T cell receptor (beta chain) in context. V was shortened by 4 bases and J by 4 bases, with 17 bases between the two germline ends. CDR1 and CDR2 from the germline V gene are SGHNT and YYREEE (reference sequence). The CDR3 covers 15 residues. This entry is derived from a study of shared clonotypes between healthy human individuals. Method: immunoSEQ multiplex PCR; TCRdb's copy keeps in-frame clones and lacks some. The sample gives over a million clones, approximately 98% of which show up once; about 0.45% is in the top ten. This TCR derives from a young man in good health. The sample taken for sequencing was naive CD4+ T cells sorted from blood. Subset denoted: CD45RA+ positively selected. The rearrangement joins TRBV5-4 to TRBJ1-1; tentative D call: TRBD1 (6 bases). CDR3: CASSHGGGPGTEAFF. The CDR3 coding sequence is TGTGCCAGCAGCCACGGGGGGGGGCCCGGCACTGAAGCTTTCTTT. The full variable domain, with the rest looked up from reference TRBV5-4 and TRBJ1-1, is ETGVTQSPTHLIKTRGQQVTLRCSSQSGHNTVSWYQQALGQGPQFIFQYYREEENGRGNFPPRFSGLQFPNYSSELNVNALELDDSALYLCASSHGGGPGTEAFFGQGTRLTVV.